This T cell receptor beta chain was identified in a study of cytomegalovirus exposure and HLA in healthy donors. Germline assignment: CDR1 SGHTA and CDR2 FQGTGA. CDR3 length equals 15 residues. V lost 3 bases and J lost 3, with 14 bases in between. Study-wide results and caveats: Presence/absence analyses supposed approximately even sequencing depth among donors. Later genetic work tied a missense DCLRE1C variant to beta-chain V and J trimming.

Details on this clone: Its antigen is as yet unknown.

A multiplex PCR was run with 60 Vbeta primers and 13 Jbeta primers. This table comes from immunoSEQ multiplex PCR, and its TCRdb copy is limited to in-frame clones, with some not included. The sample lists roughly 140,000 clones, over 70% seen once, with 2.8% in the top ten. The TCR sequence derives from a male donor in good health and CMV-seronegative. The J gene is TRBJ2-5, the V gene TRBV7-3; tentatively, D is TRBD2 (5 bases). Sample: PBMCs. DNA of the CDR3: TGTGCCAGCAGCTTGATGGGGAGCGAGAAAGAGACCCAGTACTTC. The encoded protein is CASSLMGSEKETQYF.